This TCR beta chain was documented in a study of blood T cell repertoires in COVID-19. Per the authors' pipeline: Nucleated cell counts were estimated from reference gene primer amplification. The table came from immunoSEQ multiplex PCR; TCRdb's copy has only in-frame clones and leaves some out. D and trimming were read from the DNA, whereas the V and J calls and clone size are those reported in that table. Of 110,000 to 150,000 clones listed, around 87% are singletons. Losses at the gene ends were 6 bases for V and 4 bases for J; bases not matched to a gene: 6. The V gene's germline CDR1 is SNHLY and CDR2 FYNNEI. The CDR3 covers 15 residues.

The source is a man in his sixties who had recovered from COVID-19. Material: PBMCs or T cells enriched from blood (not recorded which). This chain links TRBV2 with TRBJ2-2; TRBD1 agrees at 9 bases. The CDR3 coding sequence is TGTGCCAGCAGACAGACAGGGGGGATCACCGGGGAGCTGTTTTTT. It specifies CASRQTGGITGELFF.